This TCR beta chain stems from a study of early T cells in non-severe SARS-CoV-2 infection. TCRdb re-called the 5' RACE reads with MiXCR, one entry per CDR3 protein. The sample lists tens of thousands of distinct CDR3 sequences, 9.3% occurring once. Germline-derived CDR1 and CDR2 are MNHEY and SVGAGI. Trimming removed 2 bases at V and 0 bases at J, with 8 bases between. The CDR3 runs 16 residues. This clonotype was detected a few times. Source material: whole blood. The chain joins TRBV6-5 to TRBJ2-6; D is uncertain. This sequence originates from an adult who was a healthcare worker with PCR-confirmed SARS-CoV-2 infection or an uninfected control (not recorded which). The CDR3, as DNA: TGTGCCAGCAGTTACAGGCTTACCTCTGGGGCCAACGTCCTGACTTTC. Translating it yields CASSYRLTSGANVLTF.